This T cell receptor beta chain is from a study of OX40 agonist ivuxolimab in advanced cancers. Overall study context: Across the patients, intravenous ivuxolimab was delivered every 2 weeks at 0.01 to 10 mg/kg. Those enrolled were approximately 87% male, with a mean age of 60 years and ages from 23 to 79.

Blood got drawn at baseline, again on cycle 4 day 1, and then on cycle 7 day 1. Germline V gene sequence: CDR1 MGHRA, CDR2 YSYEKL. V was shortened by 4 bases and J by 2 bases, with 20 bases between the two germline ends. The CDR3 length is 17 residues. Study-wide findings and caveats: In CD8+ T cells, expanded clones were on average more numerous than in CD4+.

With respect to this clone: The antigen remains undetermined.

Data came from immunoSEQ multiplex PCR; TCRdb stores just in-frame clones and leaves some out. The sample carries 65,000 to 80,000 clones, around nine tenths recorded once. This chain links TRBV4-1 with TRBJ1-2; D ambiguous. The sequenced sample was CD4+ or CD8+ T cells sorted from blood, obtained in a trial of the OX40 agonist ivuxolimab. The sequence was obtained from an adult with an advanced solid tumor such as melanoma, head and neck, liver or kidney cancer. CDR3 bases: TGCGCCAGCAGCCCGAATCCGTCGGACTTTCCGAACTATGGCTACACCTTC. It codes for CASSPNPSDFPNYGYTF.